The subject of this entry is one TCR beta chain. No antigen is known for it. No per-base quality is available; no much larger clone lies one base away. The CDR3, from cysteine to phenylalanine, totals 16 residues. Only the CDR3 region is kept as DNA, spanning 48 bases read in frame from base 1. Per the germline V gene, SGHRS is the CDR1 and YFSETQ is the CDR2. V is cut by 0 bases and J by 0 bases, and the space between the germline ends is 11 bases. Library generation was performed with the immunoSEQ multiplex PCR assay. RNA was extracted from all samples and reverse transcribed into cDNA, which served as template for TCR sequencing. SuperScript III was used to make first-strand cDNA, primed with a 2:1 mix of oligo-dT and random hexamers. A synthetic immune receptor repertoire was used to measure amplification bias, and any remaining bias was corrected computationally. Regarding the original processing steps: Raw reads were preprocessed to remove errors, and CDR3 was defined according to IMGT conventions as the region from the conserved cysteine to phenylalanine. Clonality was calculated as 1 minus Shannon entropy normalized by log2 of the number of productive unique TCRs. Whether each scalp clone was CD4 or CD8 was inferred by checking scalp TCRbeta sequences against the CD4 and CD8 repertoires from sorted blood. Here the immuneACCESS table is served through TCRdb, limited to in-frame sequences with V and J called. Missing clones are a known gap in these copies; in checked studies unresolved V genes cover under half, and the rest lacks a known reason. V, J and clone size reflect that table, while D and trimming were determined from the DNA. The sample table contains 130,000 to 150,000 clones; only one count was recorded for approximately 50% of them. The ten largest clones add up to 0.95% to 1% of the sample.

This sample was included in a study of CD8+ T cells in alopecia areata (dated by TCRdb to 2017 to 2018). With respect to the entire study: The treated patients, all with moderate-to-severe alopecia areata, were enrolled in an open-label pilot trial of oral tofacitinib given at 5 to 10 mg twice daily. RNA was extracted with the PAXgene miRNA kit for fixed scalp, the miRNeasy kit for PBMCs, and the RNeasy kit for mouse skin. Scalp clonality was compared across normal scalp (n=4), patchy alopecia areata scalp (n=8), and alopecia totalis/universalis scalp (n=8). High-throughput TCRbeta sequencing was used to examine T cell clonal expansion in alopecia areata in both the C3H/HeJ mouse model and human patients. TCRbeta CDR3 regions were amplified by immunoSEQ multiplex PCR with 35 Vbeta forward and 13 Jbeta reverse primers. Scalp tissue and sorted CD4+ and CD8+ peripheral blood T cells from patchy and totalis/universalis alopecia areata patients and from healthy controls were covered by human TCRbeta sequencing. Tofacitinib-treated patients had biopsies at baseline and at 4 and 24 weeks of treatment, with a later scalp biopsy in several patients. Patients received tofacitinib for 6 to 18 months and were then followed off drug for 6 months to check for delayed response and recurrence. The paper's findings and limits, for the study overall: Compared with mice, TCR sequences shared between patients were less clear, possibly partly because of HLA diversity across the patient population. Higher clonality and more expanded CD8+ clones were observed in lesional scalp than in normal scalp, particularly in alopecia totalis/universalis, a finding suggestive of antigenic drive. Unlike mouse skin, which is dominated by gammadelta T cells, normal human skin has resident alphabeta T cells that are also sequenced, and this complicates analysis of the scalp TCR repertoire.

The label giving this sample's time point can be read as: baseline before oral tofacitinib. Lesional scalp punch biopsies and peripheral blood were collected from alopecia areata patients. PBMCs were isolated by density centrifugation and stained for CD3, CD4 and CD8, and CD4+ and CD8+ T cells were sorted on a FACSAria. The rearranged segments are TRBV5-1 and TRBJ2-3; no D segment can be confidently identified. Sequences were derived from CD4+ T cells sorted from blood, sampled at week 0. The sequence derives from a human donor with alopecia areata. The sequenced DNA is TGCGCCAGCAGCTTGGCCGTGCGAACTAGCACAGATACGCAGTATTTT. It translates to CASSLAVRTSTDTQYF.